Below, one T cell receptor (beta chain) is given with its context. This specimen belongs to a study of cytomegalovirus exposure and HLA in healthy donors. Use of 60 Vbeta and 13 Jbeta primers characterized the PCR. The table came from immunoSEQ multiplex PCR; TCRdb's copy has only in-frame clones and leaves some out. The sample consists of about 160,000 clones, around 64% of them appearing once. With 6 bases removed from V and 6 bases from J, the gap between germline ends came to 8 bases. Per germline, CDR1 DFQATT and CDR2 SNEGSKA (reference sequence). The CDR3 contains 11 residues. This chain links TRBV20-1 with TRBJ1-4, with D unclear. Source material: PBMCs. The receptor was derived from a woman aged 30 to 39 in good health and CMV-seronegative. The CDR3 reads CSAEIYEKLFF. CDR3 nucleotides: TGCAGTGCGGAGATCTATGAAAAACTGTTTTTT.